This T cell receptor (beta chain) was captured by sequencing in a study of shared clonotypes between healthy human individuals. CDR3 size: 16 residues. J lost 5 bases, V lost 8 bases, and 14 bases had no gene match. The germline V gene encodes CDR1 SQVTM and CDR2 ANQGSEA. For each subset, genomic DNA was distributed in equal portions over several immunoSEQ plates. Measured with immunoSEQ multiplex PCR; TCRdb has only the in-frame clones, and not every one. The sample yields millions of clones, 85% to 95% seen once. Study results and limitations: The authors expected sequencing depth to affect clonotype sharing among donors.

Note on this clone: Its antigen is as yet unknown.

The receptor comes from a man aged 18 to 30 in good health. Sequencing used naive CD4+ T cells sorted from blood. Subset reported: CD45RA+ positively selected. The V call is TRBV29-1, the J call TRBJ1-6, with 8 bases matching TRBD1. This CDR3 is CSPGTGTKWDNSPLHF. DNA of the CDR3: TGCAGCCCCGGGACAGGTACAAAATGGGATAATTCACCCCTCCACTTT.